The subject of this entry is one T cell receptor (beta chain). Its antigen is currently unknown. Per the germline V gene, CDR1 is MNHEY and CDR2 is SVGAGI. After removal of 0 bases from V and 1 base from J, the junction contained 4 bases not matched to a gene. This CDR3 comprises 16 residues. The data belong to a study of radiotherapy plus CTLA-4 blockade in lung cancer. Study-level points and caveats: Some TCR clones had been derived from tumors. These clones expanded in peripheral blood after radiotherapy plus ipilimumab.

Clones were sequenced by immunoSEQ multiplex PCR, and TCRdb holds only the in-frame ones, with some missing. The sample consists of some 49,000 clones, roughly 85% of them appearing once. This TCR derives from a human donor with non-small cell lung cancer whose response to radiotherapy plus ipilimumab could not be evaluated. The chain has TRBV6-5 and TRBJ2-3, with 7 bases identical to TRBD2. The sample here was peripheral blood, taken from a patient treated with radiotherapy plus ipilimumab. In nucleotides, the CDR3 is TGTGCCAGCAGTTACTCCTGGGACTACCGCACAGATACGCAGTATTTT. It specifies CASSYSWDYRTDTQYF.